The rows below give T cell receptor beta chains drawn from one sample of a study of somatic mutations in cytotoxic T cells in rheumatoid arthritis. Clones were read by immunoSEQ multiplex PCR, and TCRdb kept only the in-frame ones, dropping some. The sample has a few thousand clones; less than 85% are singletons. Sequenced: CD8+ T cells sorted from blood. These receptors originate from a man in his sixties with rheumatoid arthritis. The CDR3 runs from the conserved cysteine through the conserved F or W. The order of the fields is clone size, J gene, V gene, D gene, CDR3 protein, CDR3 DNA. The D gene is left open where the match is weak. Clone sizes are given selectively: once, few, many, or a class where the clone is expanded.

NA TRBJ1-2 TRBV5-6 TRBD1 CASSSWDRSKMLDGYTF TGTGCCAGCAGCTCGTGGGACAGATCAAAGATGCTGGACGGCTACACCTTC
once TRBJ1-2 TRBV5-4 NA CASSLDSLNGYTF TGTGCCAGCAGCTTGGACAGTCTCAATGGCTACACCTTC
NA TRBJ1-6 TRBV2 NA CASRDTINSPLHF TGTGCCAGCAGGGACACAATAAATTCCCCCCTCCACTTT
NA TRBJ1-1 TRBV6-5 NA CASSSDVDGGTEAFF TGTGCCAGCAGCTCGGACGTAGACGGAGGCACTGAAGCTTTCTTT
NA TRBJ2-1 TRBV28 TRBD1 CASSLGRQGNEQFF TGTGCCAGCAGTTTAGGTCGACAGGGGAATGAGCAGTTCTTC
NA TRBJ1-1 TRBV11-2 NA CASERWGSEAFF TGTGCCAGCGAGCGGTGGGGATCTGAAGCTTTCTTT
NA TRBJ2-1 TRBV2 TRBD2 CASSDVAGVEQFF TGTGCCAGCAGTGATGTAGCGGGGGTTGAGCAGTTCTTC
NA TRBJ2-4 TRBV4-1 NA CASSPQASITKNIQYF TGCGCCAGCAGCCCTCAGGCGTCAATAACCAAAAACATTCAGTACTTC
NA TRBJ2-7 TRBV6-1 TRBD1 CASSGEDRGHEQYF TGTGCCAGCAGTGGGGAGGACAGGGGCCACGAGCAGTACTTC
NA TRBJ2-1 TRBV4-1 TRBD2 CASSQVGGVEQFF TGCGCCAGCAGCCAAGTGGGAGGGGTTGAGCAGTTCTTC
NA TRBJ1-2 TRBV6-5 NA CASSLSTADYGYTF TGTGCCAGCAGCCTTTCGACAGCCGACTATGGCTACACCTTC
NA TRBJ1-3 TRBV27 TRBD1 CASSETGAGNTIYF TGTGCCAGCAGTGAGACAGGGGCTGGAAACACCATATATTTT
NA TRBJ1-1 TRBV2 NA CASRDGHEAFF TGTGCCAGTAGAGACGGACATGAAGCTTTCTTT
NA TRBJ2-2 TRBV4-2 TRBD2 CASSQGPSGGAANTGELFF TGTGCCAGCAGCCAAGGGCCTAGCGGGGGGGCTGCGAACACCGGGGAGCTGTTTTTT
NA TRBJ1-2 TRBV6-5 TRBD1 CASSPTGNGYTF TGTGCCAGCAGCCCGACAGGGAATGGCTACACCTTC
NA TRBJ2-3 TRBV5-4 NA CASSFREGTADTQYF TGTGCCAGCAGCTTTAGAGAGGGAACAGCAGATACGCAGTATTTT
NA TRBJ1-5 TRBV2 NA CASSRGMGNQPQHF TGTGCCAGCAGTCGGGGGATGGGCAATCAGCCCCAGCATTTT
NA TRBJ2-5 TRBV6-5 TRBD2 CASSFRDYLGETQYF TGTGCCAGCAGTTTTCGGGACTACCTAGGGGAGACCCAGTACTTC
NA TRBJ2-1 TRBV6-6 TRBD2 CASSLRAGANNEQFF TGTGCCAGCAGCCTCAGAGCGGGGGCGAACAATGAGCAGTTCTTC
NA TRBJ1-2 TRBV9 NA CASSVGLGADYGYTF TGTGCCAGCAGCGTAGGTCTGGGGGCTGACTATGGCTACACCTTC
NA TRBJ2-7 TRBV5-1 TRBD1 CASSPPGQGYEQYF TGCGCCAGCAGCCCGCCAGGACAGGGTTACGAGCAGTACTTC
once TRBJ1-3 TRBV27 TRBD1 CASSLTGVGGNTIYF TGTGCCAGCAGTTTAACAGGGGTCGGTGGAAACACCATATATTTT
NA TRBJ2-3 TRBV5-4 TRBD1 CASSSGQGEADTQYF TGTGCCAGCAGCTCTGGACAGGGGGAAGCAGATACGCAGTATTTT
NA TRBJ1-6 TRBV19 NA CASSKATGFNSPLHF TGTGCCAGTAGTAAAGCGACAGGTTTTAATTCACCCCTCCACTTT
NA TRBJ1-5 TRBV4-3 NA CASSQDWAAGDSNQPQHF TGCGCCAGCAGCCAAGATTGGGCGGCAGGGGATAGCAATCAGCCCCAGCATTTT
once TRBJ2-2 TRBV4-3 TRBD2 CASSHSGLALTGELFF TGCGCCAGCAGCCACTCGGGACTAGCACTCACCGGGGAGCTGTTTTTT
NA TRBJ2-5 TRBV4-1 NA CASSPTAQETQYF TGCGCCAGCAGCCCGACAGCCCAAGAGACCCAGTACTTC
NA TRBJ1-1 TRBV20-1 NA CSALLNTEAFF TGCAGTGCTCTTCTGAACACTGAAGCTTTCTTT
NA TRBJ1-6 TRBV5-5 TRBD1 CASRPGTGVSPLHF TGTGCCAGCAGACCCGGGACAGGGGTCTCACCCCTCCACTTT
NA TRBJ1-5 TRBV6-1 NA CASSEVGAVYQPQHF TGTGCCAGCAGTGAAGTAGGGGCCGTCTATCAGCCCCAGCATTTT
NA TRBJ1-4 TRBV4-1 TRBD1 CASSQEPHPGGVNEKLFF TGCGCCAGCAGCCAAGAACCCCACCCAGGGGGCGTAAATGAAAAACTGTTTTTT
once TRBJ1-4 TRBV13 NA CASSGAAGGIATNEKLFF TGTGCCAGCAGCGGGGCCGCGGGGGGAATAGCAACTAATGAAAAACTGTTTTTT